This TCR beta chain was identified in a study of metastatic and nonmetastatic thyroid tumors. Study overall: Repertoires from malignant and benign thyroid patients were compared across blood and tumor or nodule tissue.

Trimming at V came to 8 bases and at J to 5 bases, leaving 15 bases not matched to a gene. The CDR3 is 16 amino acids. Germline-derived CDR1 and CDR2 are LGHNA and YSLEER. No patient received treatment before thyroid surgery. Study-wide points: Patients with malignant thyroid tumors reportedly had significantly higher TCR beta diversity than those with benign nodules, in blood and tumor.

Study processing details: Using the CDR3 differences seen across clinicopathological groups, the authors built a distant-metastasis classifier for papillary thyroid cancer, which was meant to discriminate distant-metastatic patients. TCRdb reprocessed the PCR reads using MiXCR. TCRdb, not the original authors, processed these V and J calls. The table lists 23,000 or so clones, about 20% of them singletons. This clone was recorded at least ten times. Antigen: not known. Sequencing used blood. This chain links TRBV4-3 with TRBJ2-3, with TRBD1 matching over 8 bases. This TCR came from a female donor with papillary thyroid cancer or a benign thyroid nodule (not recorded which). Some clones in this sample may be carry-over from other donors' samples. Here the CDR3 reads CASRDRSDRVGDTQYF. The DNA for the CDR3 is TGCGCCAGCCGGGACCGGTCGGACAGGGTTGGAGATACGCAGTATTTT.